Shown below are 14 T cell receptor beta chains from a single sample sequenced in a study of T-cell memory formation after mild COVID-19. Each CDR3 protein is one row after TCRdb ran MiXCR on the 5' RACE reads. The table has approximately 500,000 distinct CDR3 sequences, nearly 25% seen once. Sequenced material: PBMCs or a T cell subset sorted from them (not recorded which). The receptor set was obtained from an adult woman who had mild COVID-19 (a few samples of this study predate the infection). Cell type and time point are not known.

There are a few counts of this clonotype. The chain employs TRBV19 and TRBJ2-5; 7 nucleotides match TRBD2. This CDR3 has 13 residues. The ends lost 5 bases at V and 2 bases at J; junction bases unmatched: 2. Per germline, CDR1 LNHDA and CDR2 SQIVND (reference sequence). The DNA of the CDR3 is TGTGCCAGTAGTGGACTAGAGCAAGAGACCCAGTACTTC. The encoded protein is CASSGLEQETQYF.

This clonotype was counted only a few times. The genes are TRBV12-3 or TRBV12-4 and TRBJ2-1, with TRBD2 matching 8 bases. The junction had 7 bases not matched to a gene; V was cut back by 6 bases and J by 0 bases. This CDR3 has 16 amino acids. CDR3 region: CASRIAGSSSYNEQFF. The CDR3 DNA sequence: TGTGCCAGCAGGATAGCGGGATCGAGCTCCTACAATGAGCAGTTCTTC.

The rearrangement joins TRBV7-9 to TRBJ1-6; possible D gene TRBD1, 6 bases. V was cut by 2 bases and J by 9 bases, with 8 bases left in between. CDR1 SEHNR and CDR2 FQNEAQ come from the germline V gene (reference sequence). The CDR3 totals 13 residues. CDR3 in DNA: TGTGCCAGCAGCTTAAGGGGGATTTCACCCCTCCACTTT. Translation gives CASSLRGISPLHF.

In this sample, this clonotype turned up a few times. V and J are TRBV7-8 and TRBJ2-1; perhaps TRBD1 as D (6 bases). Germline V lookup: CDR1 SGHVS, CDR2 FQNEAQ. The CDR3 runs to 16 residues. V lost 7 bases to trimming and J lost 9 bases, with 25 bases between them. This CDR3 reads CASNRPDGDTGPEQFF. The CDR3 region has the DNA TGTGCCAGCAACCGCCCGGACGGGGACACCGGTCCTGAGCAGTTCTTC.

This clonotype turned up a few times. J is TRBJ2-1 and V is TRBV20-1, with 13 bases identical to TRBD2. This CDR3 region has 15 residues. V gave up 2 bases and J gave up 8 bases; unmatched junction bases: 6. CDR1 and CDR2 from the germline V gene are DFQATT and SNEGSKA (reference sequence). CDR3 protein: CSARTGLAGVHEQFF. The DNA for the CDR3 is TGCAGTGCTAGAACTGGACTAGCGGGAGTTCATGAGCAGTTCTTC.

The J gene is TRBJ2-4, the V gene TRBV6-2 or TRBV6-3; no clear D. CDR3 size: 15 residues. Germline CDR1 MNHEY, CDR2 SVGEGT. The V end lost 3 bases, the J end lost 0 bases, and 9 bases lay between the germline ends. The CDR3 DNA reads TGTGCCAGCAGTTATGCCCTTTTAGCCAAAAACATTCAGTACTTC. Encoded protein: CASSYALLAKNIQYF.

A remark on this clonotype: One end of the junction does not line up with germline, which may come from a read error. The chain couples TRBV11-2 to TRBJ2-2; TRBD1 matches 8 bases. CDR3 size: 12 residues. Germline CDR1 is SGHAT and CDR2 is FQNNGV. CDR3 loop: CASSPGQETPRF. CDR3 nucleotide sequence: TGTGCCAGCAGCCCGGGACAGGAGACGCCGCGGTTT. Full variable domain (remainder filled in from reference TRBV11-2 and TRBJ2-2): EAGVAQSPRYKIIEKRQSVAFWCNPISGHATLYWYQQILGQGPKLLIQFQNNGVVDDSQLPKDRFSAERLKGVDSTLKIQPAKLEDSAVYLCASSPGQETPRFGEGSRLTVL.

The chain has TRBV24-1 and TRBJ1-4; 9 bases fit TRBD1. Germline loops: CDR1 KGHDR, CDR2 SFDVKD. J gave up 8 bases and V 5 bases, and 17 bases lay outside the gene matches. CDR3 size: 18 residues. The CDR3 DNA reads as TGTGCCACCAGTGCTACCGGGACAGGGACTCTTCGGGGGGAAAAACTGTTTTTT. This encodes CATSATGTGTLRGEKLFF.

J is TRBJ2-3 and V is TRBV5-6; possibly TRBD1 for D (5 bases). The CDR3 is made up of 14 amino acids. V was cut by 3 bases and J by 2 bases, with 10 bases left in between. The germline V gene has CDR1 SGHDT and CDR2 YYEEEE. The CDR3: CASSSVQVTDTQYF. CDR3 bases: TGTGCCAGCAGCTCCGTACAGGTCACAGATACGCAGTATTTT.

The chain has TRBV5-1 and TRBJ1-1; no firm D call. Deletions cut 4 bases from V and 7 bases from J, with 14 bases between. From germline, CDR1 is SGHRS and CDR2 YFSETQ. The CDR3 sequence is 13 residues long. CDR3 sequence (DNA): TGCGCCAGCAGCCCGGACCTTGGGGTTGAAGCTTTCTTT. The encoded protein is CASSPDLGVEAFF.

The chain couples TRBV7-8 to TRBJ2-1; tentative D call: TRBD1 (6 bases). V lost 1 base and J 3 bases, leaving 10 bases between the germline ends. CDR1 is SGHVS and CDR2 is FQNEAQ in the germline V gene. This CDR3 spans 15 amino acids. The CDR3 region has the DNA TGTGCCAGCAGCTTAGTCAGGGGTTACTACAATGAGCAGTTCTTC. Its translation: CASSLVRGYYNEQFF.

The chain carries TRBV4-3 and TRBJ2-1, with 9 nucleotides matching TRBD2. The germline V gene encodes CDR1 LGHNA and CDR2 YSLEER. V lost 3 bases, J lost 6 bases, and 3 bases stayed unmatched. The CDR3 runs to 14 residues. The CDR3 sequence is CASSHRGGGNEQFF. Written as DNA, the CDR3 is TGCGCCAGCAGCCATCGCGGGGGGGGCAATGAGCAGTTCTTC.

The chain is built from TRBV11-2 and TRBJ2-1, with TRBD2 as a possible D gene (6 bases). The CDR3 has 16 amino acids. CDR1 SGHAT and CDR2 FQNNGV come from the germline V gene. Trimming removed 5 bases from V and 4 bases from J, with 18 bases in between. This CDR3 reads CASSPTLASAYNEQFF. CDR3 nucleotide sequence: TGTGCCAGCAGCCCTACACTAGCTTCCGCTTACAATGAGCAGTTCTTC. Using reference TRBV11-2 and TRBJ2-1 for the parts outside the CDR3, the full variable domain is EAGVAQSPRYKIIEKRQSVAFWCNPISGHATLYWYQQILGQGPKLLIQFQNNGVVDDSQLPKDRFSAERLKGVDSTLKIQPAKLEDSAVYLCASSPTLASAYNEQFFGPGTRLTVL.

The table lists this clonotype with a few counts. This chain connects TRBV18 to TRBJ2-1; D unclear. V lost 3 bases and J lost 7, with 7 bases in between. Germline V lookup: CDR1 KGHSH, CDR2 LQKENI. The CDR3 is 12 amino acids. The CDR3 sequence is CASSPMWNEQFF. CDR3 nucleotide sequence: TGTGCCAGCTCACCTATGTGGAATGAGCAGTTCTTC. Full variable domain (missing parts from reference TRBV18 and TRBJ2-1): NAGVMQNPRHLVRRRGQEARLRCSPMKGHSHVYWYRQLPEEGLKFMVYLQKENIIDESGMPKERFSAEFPKEGPSILRIQQVVRGDSAAYFCASSPMWNEQFFGPGTRLTVL.